This TCR beta chain appears in the sequencing data of a study of graft-versus-host responses after intestinal transplantation. Study-wide background: Transplants given to recipients were multivisceral, liver-intestinal, or isolated intestinal. Every recipient underwent anti-thymocyte globulin induction, then tacrolimus and steroids for approximately three years. Study-level points and caveats: High graft-versus-host to host-versus-graft T cell clonal ratios marked allografts of patients with graft-donor macrochimerism.

V gave up 2 bases and J gave up 1 base, with 11 bases separating them. There are 15 residues in the CDR3. Germline V gene lookup returns CDR1 SEHNR and CDR2 FQNEAQ (reference sequence). Notes on this clone: The target antigen is unknown.

Method: immunoSEQ multiplex PCR; TCRdb's copy keeps in-frame clones and lacks some. The data show about 130,000 clones, with around 90% seen just once and 0.15% to 0.2% held by the top ten. The clonotype originates from a human donor who received an intestinal transplant. The sequencing here drew on unstimulated CD4+ T cells sorted from spleen or lymph node cells, taken before intestinal transplant. The chain joins TRBV7-9 to TRBJ1-1, with a possible D match to TRBD1 (6 bases). The CDR3 bases are TGTGCCAGCAGCTTAATGGGGGGCTCGAACACTGAAGCTTTCTTT. The encoded protein is CASSLMGGSNTEAFF. Full variable domain (rest looked up from reference TRBV7-9 and TRBJ1-1): DTGVSQNPRHKITKRGQNVTFRCDPISEHNRLYWYRQTLGQGPEFLTYFQNEAQLEKSRLLSDRFSAERPKGSFSTLEIQRTEQGDSAMYLCASSLMGGSNTEAFFGQGTRLTVV.